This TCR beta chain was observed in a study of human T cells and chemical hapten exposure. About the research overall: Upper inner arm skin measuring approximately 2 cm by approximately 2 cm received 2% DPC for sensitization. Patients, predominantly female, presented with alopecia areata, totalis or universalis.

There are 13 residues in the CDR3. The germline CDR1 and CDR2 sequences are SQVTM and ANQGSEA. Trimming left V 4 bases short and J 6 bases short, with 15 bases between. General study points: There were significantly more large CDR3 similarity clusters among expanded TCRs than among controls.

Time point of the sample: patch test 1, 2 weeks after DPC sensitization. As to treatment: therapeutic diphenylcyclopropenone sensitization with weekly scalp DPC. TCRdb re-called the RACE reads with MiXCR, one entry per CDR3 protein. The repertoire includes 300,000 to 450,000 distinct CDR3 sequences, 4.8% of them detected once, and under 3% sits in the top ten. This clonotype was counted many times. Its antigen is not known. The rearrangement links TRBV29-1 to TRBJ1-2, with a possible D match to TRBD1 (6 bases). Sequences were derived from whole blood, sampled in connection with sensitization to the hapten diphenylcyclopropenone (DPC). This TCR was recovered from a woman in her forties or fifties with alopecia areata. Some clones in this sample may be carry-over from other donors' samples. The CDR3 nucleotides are TGCAGCGTTGTTGCACAGGGAGGAAATGGCTACACCTTC. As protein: CSVVAQGGNGYTF.